The following is a T cell receptor (beta chain) sequence with its context. This sample is part of a study of blood T cell repertoires in COVID-19. Study at large: Spain, Italy and the United States supplied samples that represented acute and convalescent COVID-19.

Sequencing used immunoSEQ multiplex PCR; TCRdb keeps in-frame clones, though not all of them. The sample holds about 210,000 clones, roughly 89% seen once. Input material: PBMCs or T cells enriched from blood (not recorded which). The TCR originated in a man in his late teens or twenties with acute COVID-19.

For the CDR3, the DNA is TGTGCCAGCAGGGGCCCGAACACTGAAGCTTTCTTT. It is translated as CASRGPNTEAFF. V gene TRBV28 combines with J gene TRBJ1-1, with D unresolved. V was clipped by 6 bases and J by 1 base, with 6 bases between them. The V gene's germline CDR1 is MDHEN and CDR2 SYDVKM. The CDR3 consists of 12 residues.